This TCR beta chain stems from a study of T-cell reconstitution after alpha-beta-depleted transplantation in children (dated by TCRdb to 2016 to 2017). General notes on the study: Using TCR repertoire profiling, the study followed T-cell immune reconstitution in a quantitative way in children after TCRalphabeta/CD19-depleted allogeneic hematopoietic cell transplantation. Points the paper makes about the study in general: In some patients, high TCRbeta diversity at day 60 was attributed to recipient T cells and intrathymic progenitors that had survived conditioning. About two months after transplant, the apparently early recovery of alphabetaT-cell counts reportedly depended on just several hundred clones that had expanded rapidly and came from non-depleted graft cells. Hyperexpanded clone frequencies declined over subsequent months; after one year, T-cell counts and TCRbeta diversity were mostly attributed to newly produced T cells.

The table lists this clonotype with a few counts. What antigen it recognizes has not been identified. No base qualities exist here, and no much larger clone lies one base off it. The germline V gene sets CDR1 to SGHRS and CDR2 to YFSETQ. The trim is 0 bases for V and 5 bases for J, with a gap of 14 bases between the germline ends. The CDR3 spans 16 residues, from the cysteine through the phenylalanine. Kept here is only the CDR3 DNA, which spans 48 bases and is read in frame from base 1. According to the study, the label for this sample's treatment or condition signals: allogeneic hematopoietic cell transplantation with graft depleted of TCRalphabeta T cells and CD19 B cells. Transplant recipients were children who received TCRalphabeta/CD19-depleted allogeneic hematopoietic cell grafts. Libraries were built with PCR. Reads for this sample came from an Illumina HiSeq 2500. To normalize quantification of the TCRbeta repertoire, the TCR libraries were built with molecular barcoding that relied on unique molecular identifiers. TCRdb reanalyzed the raw reads on its own, using fastp at Q25 for trimming and MiXCR for clone calling, and kept in-frame beta chains. Rows are unified per CDR3 protein, each entry keeping the most common DNA and genes. The sample records around 490,000 distinct CDR3 sequences, over 9.5% of which are singletons. The ten biggest clones cover 14% of the sample.

The V and J genes are TRBV5-1 and TRBJ2-2; TRBD1 is perhaps the D gene, given 5 matching bases. The input for sequencing was PBMCs, mostly from graft donor cells, taken 180 days after TCRalphabeta/CD19-depleted stem cell transplant. The sequence derives from a female patient aged 2-15 years who had a stem cell transplant for aplastic anemia, so the T cells may come from the graft donor. The nucleotide sequence reads TGCGCCAGCAGCTTGGTCCTAGGGGTTGAAACCGGGGAGCTGTTTTTT. This yields the protein CASSLVLGVETGELFF. With the rest looked up from the reference TRBV5-1 and TRBJ2-2 genes rather than sequenced, the full variable domain is KAGVTQTPRYLIKTRGQQVTLSCSPISGHRSVSWYQQTPGQGLQFLFEYFSETQRNKGNFPGRFSGRQFSNSRSEMNVSTLELGDSALYLCASSLVLGVETGELFFGEGSRLTVL.